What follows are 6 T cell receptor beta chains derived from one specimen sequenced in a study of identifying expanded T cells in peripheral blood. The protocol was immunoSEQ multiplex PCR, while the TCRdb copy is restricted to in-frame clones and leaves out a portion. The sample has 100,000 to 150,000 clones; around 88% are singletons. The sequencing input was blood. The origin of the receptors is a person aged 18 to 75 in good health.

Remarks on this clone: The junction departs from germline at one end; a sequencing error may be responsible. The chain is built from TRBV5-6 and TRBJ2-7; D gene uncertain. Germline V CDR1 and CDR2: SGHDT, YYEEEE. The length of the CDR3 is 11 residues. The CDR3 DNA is TGTGCCAGCAGCCTGGGCTGGGCGGTCAACTTC. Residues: CASSLGWAVNF.

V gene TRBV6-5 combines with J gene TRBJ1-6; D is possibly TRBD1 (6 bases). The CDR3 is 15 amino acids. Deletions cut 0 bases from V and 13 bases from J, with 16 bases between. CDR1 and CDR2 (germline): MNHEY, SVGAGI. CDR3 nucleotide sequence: TGTGCCAGCAGTTACTCGACAGGACGGAATTTTCCCCTCCACTTT. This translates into CASSYSTGRNFPLHF.

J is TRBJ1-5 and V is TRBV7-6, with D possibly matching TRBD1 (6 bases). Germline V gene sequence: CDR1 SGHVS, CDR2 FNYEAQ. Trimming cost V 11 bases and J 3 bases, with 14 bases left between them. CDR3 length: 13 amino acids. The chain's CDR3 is CAVPWGPNQPQHF. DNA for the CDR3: TGTGCCGTTCCCTGGGGGCCCAATCAGCCCCAGCATTTT.

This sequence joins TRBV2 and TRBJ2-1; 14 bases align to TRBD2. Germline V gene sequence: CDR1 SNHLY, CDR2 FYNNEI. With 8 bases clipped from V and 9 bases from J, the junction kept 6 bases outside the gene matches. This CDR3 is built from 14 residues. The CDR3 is CASGRGLAGGEQFF. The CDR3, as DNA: TGTGCCAGCGGCCGAGGACTAGCGGGGGGTGAGCAGTTCTTC.

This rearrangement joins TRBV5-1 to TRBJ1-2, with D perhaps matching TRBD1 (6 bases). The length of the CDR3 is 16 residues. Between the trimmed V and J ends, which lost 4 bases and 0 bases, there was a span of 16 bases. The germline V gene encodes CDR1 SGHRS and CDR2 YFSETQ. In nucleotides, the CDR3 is TGCGCCAGCAGCGGAAGCACAGGGCCCTCTAACTATGGCTACACCTTC. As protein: CASSGSTGPSNYGYTF. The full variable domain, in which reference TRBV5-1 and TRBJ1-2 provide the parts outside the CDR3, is KAGVTQTPRYLIKTRGQQVTLSCSPISGHRSVSWYQQTPGQGLQFLFEYFSETQRNKGNFPGRFSGRQFSNSRSEMNVSTLELGDSALYLCASSGSTGPSNYGYTFGSGTRLTVV.

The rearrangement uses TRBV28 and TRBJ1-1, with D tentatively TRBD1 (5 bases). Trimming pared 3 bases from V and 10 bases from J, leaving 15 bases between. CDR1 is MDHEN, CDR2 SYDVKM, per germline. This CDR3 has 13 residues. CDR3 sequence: CASSFPSLGTAFF. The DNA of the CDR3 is TGTGCCAGCAGTTTCCCATCCCTGGGGACAGCTTTCTTT. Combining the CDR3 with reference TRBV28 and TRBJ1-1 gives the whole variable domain DVKVTQSSRYLVKRTGEKVFLECVQDMDHENMFWYRQDPGLGLRLIYFSYDVKMKEKGDIPEGYSVSREKKERFSLILESASTNQTSMYLCASSFPSLGTAFFGQGTRLTVV.